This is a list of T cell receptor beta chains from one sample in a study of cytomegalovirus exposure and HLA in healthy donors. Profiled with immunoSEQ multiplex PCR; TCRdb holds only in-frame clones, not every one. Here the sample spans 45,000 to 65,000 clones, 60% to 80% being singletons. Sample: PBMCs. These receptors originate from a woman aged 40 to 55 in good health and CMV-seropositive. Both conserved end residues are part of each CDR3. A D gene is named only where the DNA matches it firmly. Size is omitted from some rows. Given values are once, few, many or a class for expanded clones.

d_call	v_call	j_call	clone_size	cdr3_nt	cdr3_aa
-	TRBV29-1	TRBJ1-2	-	TGCAGCGGATCGGACAGCTATGGCTACACCTTC	CSGSDSYGYTF
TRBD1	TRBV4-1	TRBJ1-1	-	TGCGCCAGCAGCCCGGGACAGGGCGACACTGAAGCTTTCTTT	CASSPGQGDTEAFF
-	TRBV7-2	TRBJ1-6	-	TGTGCCAGCAGCTTACAGGGGCACTATAATTCACCCCTCCACTTT	CASSLQGHYNSPLHF
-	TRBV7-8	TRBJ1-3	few	TGTGCCAGCAGTCAATCAGGGACTGGAAACACCATATATTTT	CASSQSGTGNTIYF
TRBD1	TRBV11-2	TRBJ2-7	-	TGTGCCAGCAGCTCCGACAGGGGCGCCCCTTACGAGCAGTACTTC	CASSSDRGAPYEQYF
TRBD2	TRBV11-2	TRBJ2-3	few	TGTGCCAGCAGCCGACGGACCGGGGCTAGCGGGGGGGATACGCAGTATTTT	CASSRRTGASGGDTQYF
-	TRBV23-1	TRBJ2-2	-	TGCGCCAGCAGTCAATCGTTGGCGGTCGGAGGGGAGCTGTTTTTT	CASSQSLAVGGELFF
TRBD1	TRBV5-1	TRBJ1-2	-	TGCGCCAGCAGCTTAGAGGCCGGGACAGCCTATGGCTACACCTTC	CASSLEAGTAYGYTF
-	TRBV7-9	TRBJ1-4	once	TGTGCCCAGCCGAGGGATAATGAAAAACTGTTTTTT	CAQPRDNEKLFF
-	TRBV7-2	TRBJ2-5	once	TGTGCCAGCAGCTCAGCGGGACAACGAGAGACCCAGTACTTC	CASSSAGQRETQYF
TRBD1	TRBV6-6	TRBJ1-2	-	TGTGCCAGCAGTGGGGGACAGGGTACCTATGGCTACACCTTC	CASSGGQGTYGYTF
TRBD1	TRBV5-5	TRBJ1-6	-	TGTGCCAGCAGCGTACCGGGACAGGGGAGTTCACCCCTCCACTTT	CASSVPGQGSSPLHF
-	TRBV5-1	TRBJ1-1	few	TGCGCCAGCAGCTTGGGTGGGAGCATGAACACTGAAGCTTTCTTT	CASSLGGSMNTEAFF
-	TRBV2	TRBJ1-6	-	TGTGCCGGGGGGAATTCCGGGACGGTCAATTCACCCCTCCACTTT	CAGGNSGTVNSPLHF
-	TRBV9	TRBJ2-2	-	TGTGCCAGCAGCGTCAGATCCACCGGGGAGCTGTTTTTT	CASSVRSTGELFF
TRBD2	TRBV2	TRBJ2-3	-	TGTGCCAGCAGTGAAGGGTTCCTAGCGGGGGGCCTCAAGATCACAGATACGCAGTATTTT	CASSEGFLAGGLKITDTQYF
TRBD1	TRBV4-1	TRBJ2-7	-	TGCGCCAGCAGCCGCAATGACAGGGGGCGCGACTACGAGCAGTACTTC	CASSRNDRGRDYEQYF
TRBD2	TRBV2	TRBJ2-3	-	TGTGCCAGCAGTGCAACTAGCGGGGTCAGGGAAGATACGCAGTATTTT	CASSATSGVREDTQYF
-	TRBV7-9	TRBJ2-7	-	TGTGCCAGCAGCTTAGAGGACATAAAGCAGTACTTC	CASSLEDIKQYF
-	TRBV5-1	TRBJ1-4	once	TGCGCCAGCAGCTCACAGGGATCTAATGAAAAACTGTTTTTT	CASSSQGSNEKLFF
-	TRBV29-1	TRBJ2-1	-	TGCAGCGTTCGGTATAGCTCTGATTACAATGAGCAGTTCTTC	CSVRYSSDYNEQFF
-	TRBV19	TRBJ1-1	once	TGTGCCAGTAGGGGGGACATCCACACTGAAGCTTTCTTT	CASRGDIHTEAFF
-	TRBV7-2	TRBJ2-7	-	TGTGCCAGCAGCTTAGTCGGCGGTGGCTACGAGCAGTACTTC	CASSLVGGGYEQYF
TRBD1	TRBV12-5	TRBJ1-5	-	TGTGCTAGTGGTTTGGTACGAGGGGACAGGGCGGGAAGTGGCAATCAGCCCCAGCATTTT	CASGLVRGDRAGSGNQPQHF
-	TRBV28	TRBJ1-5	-	TGTGCCAGCAGTTTATGGAGGCTAGGGAGGGATCAGCCCCAGCATTTT	CASSLWRLGRDQPQHF
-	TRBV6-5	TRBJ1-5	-	TGTGCCAGCAGTTACGCCGGGACTCTTCAGCCCCAGCATTTT	CASSYAGTLQPQHF
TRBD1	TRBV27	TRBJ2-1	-	TGTGCCAGCAGTTTGCGGGGCAGGGGGCAGGGTGAGCAGTTCTTC	CASSLRGRGQGEQFF
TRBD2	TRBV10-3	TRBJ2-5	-	TGTGCCATCAGTGAGGGGACTAGCGAAGAGACCCAGTACTTC	CAISEGTSEETQYF
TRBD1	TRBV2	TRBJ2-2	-	TGTGCCATCGACAGGGGTTCTACCGGGGAGCTGTTTTTT	CAIDRGSTGELFF
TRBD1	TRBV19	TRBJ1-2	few	TGTGCCAGTAGTGCCCAGGGGGCGCGGGGCTACACCTTC	CASSAQGARGYTF
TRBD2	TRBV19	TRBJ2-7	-	TGTGCCAGTAGTAACCCCGCGAGGGGAGGGAGCCACTACGAGCAGTACTTC	CASSNPARGGSHYEQYF
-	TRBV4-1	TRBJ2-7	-	TGCGCCAGCAGCCAGAGATCCCCGGGGACACGGACTTACGAGCAGTACTTC	CASSQRSPGTRTYEQYF
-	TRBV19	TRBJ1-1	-	TGTGCCAGTAGTATCGCGGGGGGGACTGAAGCTTTCTTT	CASSIAGGTEAFF
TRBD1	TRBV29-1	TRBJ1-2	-	TGCAGCGTTGTGGGGACAGGGCTTTATGGCTACACCTTC	CSVVGTGLYGYTF
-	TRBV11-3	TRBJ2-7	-	TGTGCCAGCAGCCGGTCCGGCAACTACTACGAGCAGTACTTC	CASSRSGNYYEQYF
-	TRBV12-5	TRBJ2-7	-	TGTGCTAGTGGGCAGACTAATCAGCAGTACTTC	CASGQTNQQYF
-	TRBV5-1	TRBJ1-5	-	TGCGCCAGCAGCTTCGGCAGGAATCAGCCCCAGCATTTT	CASSFGRNQPQHF
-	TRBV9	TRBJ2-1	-	TGTGCCAGCAGCGTCGACAGCTACAATGAGCAGTTCTTC	CASSVDSYNEQFF
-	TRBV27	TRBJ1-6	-	TGTGCCAGCAGTTTACGTGACAGTGGTTCACCCCTCCACTTT	CASSLRDSGSPLHF
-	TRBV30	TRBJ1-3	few	TGTGCCTGGAGTGGGGCAGGGTCGCTCTCTGGAAACACCATATATTTT	CAWSGAGSLSGNTIYF
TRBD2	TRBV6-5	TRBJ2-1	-	TGTGCCAGCAGTCTAGCGGGGGGGCCGGAAAATGAGCAGTTCTTC	CASSLAGGPENEQFF
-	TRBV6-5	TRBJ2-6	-	TGTGCCAGCAGTTACGGGGGGGCCTCTGGGGCCAACGTCCTGACTTTC	CASSYGGASGANVLTF
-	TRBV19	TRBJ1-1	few	TGTGCCAGTAGTATGACCTCGAGGAGCACTGAAGCTTTCTTT	CASSMTSRSTEAFF
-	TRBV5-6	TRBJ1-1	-	TGTGCCAGCAGCTTCGTCCCACGCACAGGGATGAACACTGAAGCTTTCTTT	CASSFVPRTGMNTEAFF
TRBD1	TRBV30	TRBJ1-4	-	TGTGCCTGGGGACAGGGCCCCTGGGGGAAACTGTTTTTT	CAWGQGPWGKLFF
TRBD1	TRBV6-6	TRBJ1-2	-	TGTGCCAGCAGAAACGACAGGGCCAACTATGGCTACACCTTC	CASRNDRANYGYTF
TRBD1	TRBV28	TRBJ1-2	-	TGTGCCAGCAGTCGGACAGGACCACCTTATGGCTACACCTTC	CASSRTGPPYGYTF
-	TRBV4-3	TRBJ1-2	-	TGCGCCAGCAGCCCGACCACAGGGCCGTATGGCTACACCTTC	CASSPTTGPYGYTF
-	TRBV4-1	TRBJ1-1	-	TGCGCCAGCAGCGCATTATACAGGGTTGATAGGAATGCTGAAGCTTTCTTT	CASSALYRVDRNAEAFF
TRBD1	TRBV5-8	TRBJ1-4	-	TGTGCCAGCAGTTTAACCGGGACAGGGCTCTTTGGTGAAAAACTGTTTTTT	CASSLTGTGLFGEKLFF
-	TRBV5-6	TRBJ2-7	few	TGTGCCAGCACCCTGACAGGCAGGGCCGACTCCTACGAGCAGTACTTC	CASTLTGRADSYEQYF
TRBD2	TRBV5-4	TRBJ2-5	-	TGTGCCAGCAGCCGTTCTAGCGGGCACCAAGAGACCCAGTACTTC	CASSRSSGHQETQYF
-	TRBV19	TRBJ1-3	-	TGTGCCAGTAGTGGTCGACAGGCAATCTCTGGAAACACCATATATTTT	CASSGRQAISGNTIYF
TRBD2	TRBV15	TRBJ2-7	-	TGTGCCACCAGCAGGGGTAGCGGGGGGGCAGACAATGTGCAGTACTTC	CATSRGSGGADNVQYF
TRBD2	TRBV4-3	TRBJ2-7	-	TGCGCCAGCAGCCAGCTTAGCGGGGGGGTCTTACACGAGCAGTACTTC	CASSQLSGGVLHEQYF
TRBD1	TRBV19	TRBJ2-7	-	TGTGCCAGTAGTGCCGACAGGGGATCCTACGAGCAGTACTTC	CASSADRGSYEQYF
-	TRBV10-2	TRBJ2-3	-	TGCGCCAGCAGACCGGGTAGTAGCACAGATACGCAGTATTTT	CASRPGSSTDTQYF
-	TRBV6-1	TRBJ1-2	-	TGTGCCAGCAGTGAAGCGAACAGGGACTATGGCTACACCTTC	CASSEANRDYGYTF
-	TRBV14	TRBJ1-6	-	TGTGCCAGCAGCCAAGATTCAGGGGACCTCCACTTT	CASSQDSGDLHF
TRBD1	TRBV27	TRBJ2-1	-	TGTGCCAGCAGTTCGCCCGGGACAGGCGCTGCCAATGAGCAGTTCTTC	CASSSPGTGAANEQFF